These T cell receptor beta chains were read from a single sample in a study of human T cells and chemical hapten exposure. From the RACE reads, TCRdb called clonotypes with MiXCR, one entry per CDR3 protein. The sample lists 57,000 or so distinct CDR3 sequences; 11% were seen once. The specimen comprised whole blood, sampled in connection with sensitization to the hapten diphenylcyclopropenone (DPC). The receptors come from a woman aged 40 to 50 with alopecia areata. Some clones in this sample may be carry-over from other donors' samples. The CDR3 runs from the conserved cysteine through the conserved F or W. A D gene is named only where the DNA matches it firmly. Not all rows give a size; the values are once, few, many and, for expanded clones, a class.

j_gene: TRBJ2-5
d_gene: NA
v_gene: TRBV11-2
abundance: many
CDR3nt: TGTGCCAGCAGCTTCCGGGGGCTGGAGACCCAGTACTTC
CDR3aa: CASSFRGLETQYF

j_gene: TRBJ2-7
d_gene: NA
v_gene: TRBV21-1
abundance: few
CDR3nt: TGTGCCAGCAGCCTATCCCCACAGTACGAGCAGTACTTC
CDR3aa: CASSLSPQYEQYF

j_gene: TRBJ2-1
d_gene: NA
v_gene: TRBV18
abundance: NA
CDR3nt: TGTGCCAGCTCATCGCTCGACAATGAGCAGTTCTTC
CDR3aa: CASSSLDNEQFF

j_gene: TRBJ2-5
d_gene: NA
v_gene: TRBV5-4
abundance: NA
CDR3nt: TGTGCCAGCAGCTCCAAGTGGGGGATCCAAGAGACCCAGTACTTC
CDR3aa: CASSSKWGIQETQYF

j_gene: TRBJ2-1
d_gene: NA
v_gene: TRBV4-2
abundance: NA
CDR3nt: TGTGCCAGCAGCCAATTCAATGAGCAGTTCTTC
CDR3aa: CASSQFNEQFF

j_gene: TRBJ1-2
d_gene: NA
v_gene: TRBV28
abundance: few
CDR3nt: TGTGCCAGCAGTTTGACAGGACCTAACTATGGCTACACCTTC
CDR3aa: CASSLTGPNYGYTF

j_gene: TRBJ2-4
d_gene: TRBD2
v_gene: TRBV5-6
abundance: many
CDR3nt: TGTGCCAGCAGCTCAATAGCGGGGGGGCCACGAAACATTCAGTACTTC
CDR3aa: CASSSIAGGPRNIQYF

j_gene: TRBJ1-5
d_gene: NA
v_gene: TRBV6-1
abundance: NA
CDR3nt: TGTGCCAGCAGTGAAGCAGGGGCCTACAATCAGCCCCAGCATTTT
CDR3aa: CASSEAGAYNQPQHF

j_gene: TRBJ1-1
d_gene: NA
v_gene: TRBV5-6
abundance: NA
CDR3nt: TGTGCCAGCAGCTTGGCCTGGGACGGTGGGCGCACTGAAGCTTTCTTT
CDR3aa: CASSLAWDGGRTEAFF

j_gene: TRBJ1-6
d_gene: TRBD1
v_gene: TRBV5-1
abundance: NA
CDR3nt: TGCGCCAGCAGCTTGCGCCCCCCGGGACAGGGGGCCCGGTCACCCCTCCACTTT
CDR3aa: CASSLRPPGQGARSPLHF

j_gene: TRBJ1-1
d_gene: NA
v_gene: TRBV7-2
abundance: NA
CDR3nt: TGTGCCAGCAGCCAAAGTGGGGGGGGAACTGAAGCTTTCTTT
CDR3aa: CASSQSGGGTEAFF

j_gene: TRBJ2-3
d_gene: NA
v_gene: TRBV7-9
abundance: many
CDR3nt: TGTGCCAGCAGCTTACAGTCGCAGGGGAGCGATACGCAGTATTTT
CDR3aa: CASSLQSQGSDTQYF

j_gene: TRBJ2-7
d_gene: NA
v_gene: TRBV7-2
abundance: NA
CDR3nt: TGTGCCAGCAGCTTTCCGGGACACAGGCAGTACTTC
CDR3aa: CASSFPGHRQYF

j_gene: TRBJ2-7
d_gene: TRBD1
v_gene: TRBV7-2
abundance: few
CDR3nt: TGTGCCAGCAGCCTCCGTTGGGACAGTAAGTACGAGCAGTACTTC
CDR3aa: CASSLRWDSKYEQYF

j_gene: TRBJ1-2
d_gene: NA
v_gene: TRBV6-2/TRBV6-3
abundance: NA
CDR3nt: TGTGCCAGCAGTGCGCCAGGGAATGGCTACACCTTC
CDR3aa: CASSAPGNGYTF

j_gene: TRBJ1-2
d_gene: TRBD1
v_gene: TRBV5-4
abundance: many
CDR3nt: TGTGCCAGCAGCTCGGACGGACAGGGAAGTTATGGCTACACCTTC
CDR3aa: CASSSDGQGSYGYTF

j_gene: TRBJ1-5
d_gene: TRBD1
v_gene: TRBV7-2
abundance: many
CDR3nt: TGTGCCAGCAGCTTAGAGGGGCCAGGGGGGAATCAGCCCCAGCATTTT
CDR3aa: CASSLEGPGGNQPQHF

j_gene: TRBJ2-7
d_gene: NA
v_gene: TRBV18
abundance: NA
CDR3nt: TGTGCCAGCTCACCCTACGTCACCGAACGCTCCTACGAGCAGTACTTC
CDR3aa: CASSPYVTERSYEQYF

j_gene: TRBJ1-4
d_gene: NA
v_gene: TRBV6-6
abundance: many
CDR3nt: TGTGCCAGCAGAGCGAGTAATGAAAAACTGTTTTTT
CDR3aa: CASRASNEKLFF

j_gene: TRBJ2-5
d_gene: TRBD1
v_gene: TRBV11-2
abundance: few
CDR3nt: TGTGCCAGCAGTTCCGGACAGGTAGAGACCCAGTACTTC
CDR3aa: CASSSGQVETQYF